The 28 T cell receptor beta chains listed next were all sequenced from one sample in a study of CD4 T cells in relation to SARS-CoV-2 and coronaviruses. The repertoire was sequenced with immunoSEQ multiplex PCR; TCRdb's copy has only in-frame clones and lacks some. Altogether 20,000 to 25,000 clones are present, about four fifths being singletons, with the ten largest covering about 12%. Antigens of these TCRs are unknown. Before the COVID-19 pandemic, during about 2011-2019, CD4+ T cells were taken from unexposed donors. The cells were cultured for around ten days before CD4+ T cells were isolated. Source material: CD4+ T cells from PBMCs, cultured in vitro. All receptors derive from a human donor in good health.

The rearrangement links TRBV28 to TRBJ1-2, with 11 bases that match TRBD1. The CDR3 sequence is 15 residues long. Germline lookup yields CDR1 MDHEN and CDR2 SYDVKM. V trimming: 1 base; J trimming: 4 bases; junction bases outside the gene matches: 2. CDR3 loop: CASSLYGTGGYGYTF. The CDR3 coding sequence is TGTGCCAGCAGTTTATACGGGACAGGGGGCTATGGCTACACCTTC.

The genes are TRBV5-6 and TRBJ2-7, with 7 nucleotides matching TRBD1. The CDR3 sequence is 14 residues long. The trim removed 0 bases at V and 3 bases at J, leaving 3 bases unmatched. Per the germline V gene, CDR1 is SGHDT and CDR2 is YYEEEE. The chain's CDR3 is CASSLGQGNYEQYF. The CDR3 bases are TGTGCCAGCAGCTTGGGACAGGGAAACTACGAGCAGTACTTC.

The chain links TRBV30 to TRBJ2-5; perhaps TRBD1 as D (5 bases). V lost 5 bases to trimming and J lost 6 bases, with 22 bases between them. The CDR3 length is 15 residues. Germline V gives CDR1 GTSNPN, CDR2 SVGIG (reference sequence). For the CDR3, the DNA is TGTGCCTGGGGGTCCCCCGCAGGGTTAGGGCAGACCCAGTACTTC. It translates to CAWGSPAGLGQTQYF.

The J gene is TRBJ2-1, the V gene TRBV5-1; D is unresolved. Per germline, CDR1 SGHRS and CDR2 YFSETQ. CDR3 length equals 13 residues. V shed 1 base and J shed 9 bases, with 11 bases lying between them. The CDR3 nucleotides are TGCGCCAGCAGCTTGCGTGGGGATCCTGAGCAGTTCTTC. It codes for CASSLRGDPEQFF.

This clone has only one observation. This chain connects TRBV19 to TRBJ1-5; TRBD1 matches 9 bases. Germline-derived CDR1 and CDR2 are LNHDA and SQIVND (reference sequence). The CDR3 consists of 17 residues. J was trimmed by 1 base and V by 6 bases; bases with no gene match: 10. CDR3 nucleotide sequence: TGTGCCAGTAGGACCCTCTTACAGGGGGCGAGCAATCAGCCCCAGCATTTT. Translated: CASRTLLQGASNQPQHF.

V and J are TRBV19 and TRBJ2-7; no clear D gene. CDR3 length: 14 residues. The V gene's germline CDR1 is LNHDA and CDR2 SQIVND (reference sequence). V lost 6 bases and J lost 0, with 12 bases in between. The CDR3 reads CASRTDLGSYEQYF. CDR3 coding DNA: TGTGCCAGTAGGACCGACTTGGGCTCCTACGAGCAGTACTTC.

This sequence joins TRBV19 and TRBJ1-5, with 7 bases aligning to TRBD1. Germline CDR1 is LNHDA and CDR2 is SQIVND (reference sequence). The CDR3 consists of 14 residues. With V trimmed by 6 bases and J by 4 bases, 6 bases remained unmatched. CDR3 residues: CASRSGTANQPQHF. The CDR3 coding sequence is TGTGCCAGTAGATCCGGGACAGCTAATCAGCCCCAGCATTTT.

V and J are TRBV3-1 (or the pseudogene TRBV3-2) and TRBJ2-1; 8 bases align to TRBD2. With 2 bases clipped from V and 0 bases from J, the junction kept 3 bases outside the gene matches. This CDR3 has 16 amino acids. The germline V gene has CDR1 LGHDT and CDR2 YNNKEL (reference sequence). The CDR3 reads CASSQLAGTSYNEQFF. In DNA, the CDR3 is TGTGCCAGCAGCCAACTAGCGGGTACCTCCTACAATGAGCAGTTCTTC.

The chain employs TRBV6-5 and TRBJ1-1; possible D gene TRBD1, 6 bases. V was trimmed by 9 bases and J by 2 bases, leaving 10 bases between them. Germline V gene data show CDR1 as MNHEY and CDR2 as SVGAGI. The CDR3 contains 12 residues. CDR3 protein: CASKTGNTEAFF. The CDR3 nucleotides read TGTGCCAGTAAGACAGGAAACACTGAAGCTTTCTTT.

The CDR3 bases are TGTGCCAGCTCACGCTCAGCTGCAACTAATGAAAAACTGTTTTTT. Its protein is CASSRSAATNEKLFF. The chain links TRBV18 to TRBJ1-4; no definite D call. V gave up 4 bases and J gave up 0 bases, with 9 bases separating them. The CDR3 extends over 15 amino acids. Germline loops: CDR1 KGHSH, CDR2 LQKENI.

This clone was detected once. The gene calls are TRBV19 and TRBJ2-4, with TRBD2 identical over 10 bases. The CDR3 consists of 17 residues. Trimming took 7 bases from V and 2 from J; bases not matched to a gene: 11. Germline CDR1 reads LNHDA; CDR2 reads SQIVND (reference sequence). CDR3 in amino acids: CASKVAGGFLTKNIQYF. CDR3 in DNA: TGTGCCAGTAAGGTAGCGGGAGGATTCCTAACCAAAAACATTCAGTACTTC.

The chain recombines TRBV24-1 with TRBJ2-5, with 9 bases lining up with TRBD1. This CDR3 has 14 residues. Per germline, CDR1 KGHDR and CDR2 SFDVKD. V trimming: 6 bases; J trimming: 5 bases; junction bases outside the gene matches: 6. DNA for the CDR3: TGTGCCACCAGTCTGGGACAGGGCTTGGAGACCCAGTACTTC. As protein: CATSLGQGLETQYF.

This chain joins TRBV12-3 or TRBV12-4 and TRBJ1-1, with a possible D match to TRBD1 (5 bases). This CDR3 has 13 amino acids. V gave up 6 bases and J gave up 6 bases, with 14 bases separating them. In nucleotides, the CDR3 is TGTGCCAGCAGGGACGTGGGGGAACCTGAAGCTTTCTTT. Amino acid sequence: CASRDVGEPEAFF.

J is TRBJ2-7 and V is TRBV20-1, with D uncertain. Trimming took off 6 bases at V and 7 bases at J, with 13 bases between the two ends. This CDR3 comprises 11 residues. Per the germline V gene, CDR1 is DFQATT and CDR2 is SNEGSKA (reference sequence). The CDR3 spells CSAEADVEQYF. The CDR3 region has the DNA TGCAGTGCCGAGGCAGACGTAGAGCAGTACTTC.

This rearrangement joins TRBV19 to TRBJ1-5, with D possibly being TRBD1 (6 bases). Trimming took 1 base from V and 3 from J, leaving 10 bases between them. Germline V gene data show CDR1 as LNHDA and CDR2 as SQIVND (reference sequence). The CDR3 is 15 amino acids. The CDR3 spells CASSIAGVNNQPQHF. The DNA for the CDR3 is TGTGCCAGTAGTATAGCAGGGGTTAACAATCAGCCCCAGCATTTT.

CDR3 in DNA: TGTGCCAGCAGCGAATTTACCCCTTCGCCTTACAGGGCTGCCTACAATGAGCAGTTCTTC. Amino acids: CASSEFTPSPYRAAYNEQFF. The rearrangement joins TRBV9 to TRBJ2-1; possibly TRBD1 for D (6 bases). CDR3 size: 20 residues. Germline V lookup: CDR1 SGDLS, CDR2 YYNGEE. Trimming pared 3 bases from V and 2 bases from J, leaving 27 bases between. The full variable domain, with the rest looked up from reference TRBV9 and TRBJ2-1, is DSGVTQTPKHLITATGQRVTLRCSPRSGDLSVYWYQQSLDQGLQFLIQYYNGEERAKGNILERFSAQQFPDLHSELNLSSLELGDSALYFCASSEFTPSPYRAAYNEQFFGPGTRLTVL.

V usage is TRBV20-1 and J usage is TRBJ2-7, with a weak D call TRBD2 (6 bases). The CDR3 is made up of 13 amino acids. CDR1 is DFQATT and CDR2 is SNEGSKA in the germline V gene (reference sequence). Between the trimmed V and J ends, which lost 3 bases and 4 bases, there was a span of 13 bases. CDR3 sequence reads: CSASYGGAYEQYF. DNA for the CDR3: TGCAGTGCTAGTTATGGAGGGGCGTACGAGCAGTACTTC.

This clone was counted a few times. CDR3 in amino acids: CASSGWATAGTYNEQFF. The CDR3 DNA follows: TGTGCCAGCAGTGGATGGGCAACGGCGGGAACCTACAATGAGCAGTTCTTC. The J gene is TRBJ2-1, the V gene TRBV2; TRBD2 is a possible D gene (6 bases). V was pared by 4 bases and J by 2 bases, with 18 bases between. This CDR3 has 17 amino acids. From germline, CDR1 is SNHLY and CDR2 FYNNEI.

The DNA of the CDR3 is TGTGCCACCAGTGAAGACGGGCTCGCGGGCAATGAGCAGTTCTTC. Residues: CATSEDGLAGNEQFF. V gene TRBV24-1 combines with J gene TRBJ2-1; tentative D call: TRBD2 (5 bases). The CDR3 is 15 amino acids. Germline values: CDR1 KGHDR, CDR2 SFDVKD. V was clipped by 4 bases and J by 6 bases, with 15 bases between them.

This clone occurred once. The chain uses TRBV27 and TRBJ1-1; D is uncertain. This CDR3 spans 14 amino acids. Germline CDR1 MNHEY, CDR2 SMNVEV (reference sequence). V was clipped by 2 bases and J by 5 bases, with 12 bases between them. The DNA for the CDR3 is TGTGCCAGCAGTTTAGTACAAACTGGAACTGAAGCTTTCTTT. Translation: CASSLVQTGTEAFF.

CDR3 in DNA: TGTGCCTGGAGAACGGGTCGCGGGGGTTTTGGCTACACCTTC. It is translated as CAWRTGRGGFGYTF. V and J are TRBV30 and TRBJ1-2; possible D gene TRBD1, 5 bases. This CDR3 is 14 amino acids long. V was shortened by 3 bases and J by 7 bases, with 18 bases between the two germline ends. Per the germline V gene, CDR1 is GTSNPN and CDR2 is SVGIG (reference sequence).

This chain uses TRBV20-1 with TRBJ1-4, with D maybe TRBD1 (5 bases). Trimming removed 3 bases from V and 8 bases from J, with 22 bases in between. The germline gives CDR1 DFQATT, CDR2 SNEGSKA (reference sequence). CDR3 length: 16 amino acids. This CDR3 is CSASLGSSGAREKLFF. The CDR3, as DNA: TGCAGTGCTAGTCTGGGCTCAAGCGGGGCTAGGGAAAAACTGTTTTTT.

The chain employs TRBV30 and TRBJ2-1; D uncertain. V lost 4 bases, J lost 2 bases, and 6 bases lay in between. This CDR3 comprises 12 residues. Germline V lookup: CDR1 GTSNPN, CDR2 SVGIG (reference sequence). The CDR3 region is CAWTPAYNEQFF. CDR3 nucleotide sequence: TGTGCCTGGACACCGGCCTACAATGAGCAGTTCTTC.

This chain links TRBV20-1 with TRBJ2-6; D ambiguous. Per germline, CDR1 DFQATT and CDR2 SNEGSKA (reference sequence). The CDR3 contains 16 residues. Trimming pared 3 bases from V and 2 bases from J, leaving 14 bases between. The CDR3 DNA reads TGCAGTGCTAGTCATAGGGTGCGGACTGGGGCCAACGTCCTGACTTTC. Its protein product is CSASHRVRTGANVLTF.

The rearrangement uses TRBV18 and TRBJ2-3; 9 positions match TRBD1. J gave up 0 bases and V 2 bases, and 0 bases lay outside the gene matches. This CDR3 is 15 amino acids long. Germline loops: CDR1 KGHSH, CDR2 LQKENI. In nucleotides, the CDR3 is TGTGCCAGCTCACCAGGGACAGGGAGCACAGATACGCAGTATTTT. Amino acids: CASSPGTGSTDTQYF. The whole variable domain, remainder taken from reference TRBV18 and TRBJ2-3, is NAGVMQNPRHLVRRRGQEARLRCSPMKGHSHVYWYRQLPEEGLKFMVYLQKENIIDESGMPKERFSAEFPKEGPSILRIQQVVRGDSAAYFCASSPGTGSTDTQYFGPGTRLTVL.

As DNA, the CDR3 is TGTGCCAGCAGTTTAGGGACCCTTTCCTACGAGCAGTACTTC. Encoded protein: CASSLGTLSYEQYF. This rearrangement joins TRBV28 to TRBJ2-7, with D tentatively TRBD1 or TRBD2 (5 bases each). Trimming stripped 2 bases from V and 1 base from J, with 9 bases between. The CDR3 has 14 residues. Germline lookup yields CDR1 MDHEN and CDR2 SYDVKM.

J is TRBJ2-3 and V is TRBV18; TRBD2 agrees at 14 bases. The trim removed 0 bases at V and 5 bases at J, leaving 1 base unmatched. In germline, CDR1 is KGHSH, CDR2 LQKENI. The length of the CDR3 is 16 residues. CDR3 loop: CASSPPGLAGVDTQYF. CDR3 nucleotide sequence: TGTGCCAGCTCACCACCGGGACTAGCGGGAGTAGATACGCAGTATTTT.

V usage is TRBV2 and J usage is TRBJ1-1; no clear D gene. Germline V gene data show CDR1 as SNHLY and CDR2 as FYNNEI. V lost 8 bases, J lost 3 bases, and 13 bases lay in between. There are 13 residues in the CDR3. The CDR3 DNA sequence: TGTGCCAGCGTCTTCCCGGGAGACACTGAAGCTTTCTTT. Amino acid sequence: CASVFPGDTEAFF.